These T cell receptor beta chains were read from a single sample in a study of early T cells in non-severe SARS-CoV-2 infection. From the 5' RACE reads, TCRdb called clonotypes with MiXCR, one entry per CDR3 protein. Of some 97,000 distinct CDR3 sequences in the sample, approximately 11% were seen once. The sequenced sample was whole blood, obtained at baseline. The source of these receptors is an adult who was a healthcare worker with PCR-confirmed SARS-CoV-2 infection or an uninfected control (not recorded which). CDR3s include the opening cysteine and the closing phenylalanine or tryptophan. A D gene is named only where the DNA matches it firmly. Clone size is given for some rows only: seen once, a few or many times, or a class if the clone is expanded.

few,TRBJ1-6,TRBV7-3,-,TGTGCCAGCAGCTCAGCCGGTAATTCACCCCTCCACTTT,CASSSAGNSPLHF
many,TRBJ2-1,TRBV20-1,TRBD2,TGCAGTGCTAGCACTAGCGGGAGGAGCCGCAATGAGCAGTTCTTC,CSASTSGRSRNEQFF
-,TRBJ2-5,TRBV20-1,TRBD2,TGCAGTGCTAGGCTAGCGGGAGGCCGGGGAGAGACCCAGTACTTC,CSARLAGGRGETQYF
-,TRBJ2-1,TRBV7-2,TRBD2,TGTGCCAGCAGCTTACGTTCTAGCGGGAGCAATGAGCAGTTCTTC,CASSLRSSGSNEQFF
few,TRBJ2-5,TRBV6-2/TRBV6-3,-,TGTGCCAGCAGTTACGGGAAAGAGACCCAGTACTTC,CASSYGKETQYF
few,TRBJ2-2,TRBV7-8,TRBD2,TGTGCCAGCAGCTCGCGGACTAGCGCCGGGGAGCTGTTTTTT,CASSSRTSAGELFF
few,TRBJ1-1,TRBV27,-,TGTGCCAGCCACGGGGGTATGAACACTGAAGCTTTCTTT,CASHGGMNTEAFF
few,TRBJ2-7,TRBV20-1,TRBD2,TGCAGTGCTTCGGGACTAGCGGGAGGTGGGCCCTACGAGCAGTACTTC,CSASGLAGGGPYEQYF
few,TRBJ2-5,TRBV19,TRBD1,TGTGCCAGTAGTGTCGGGACAGGGGCAGAGACCCAGTACTTC,CASSVGTGAETQYF
-,TRBJ2-7,TRBV29-1,-,TGCAGCGTTGTCCCTCCCCCATCCTACGAGCAGTACTTC,CSVVPPPSYEQYF
many,TRBJ2-6,TRBV24-1,-,TGTGCCACCAGTGATTTTATCTCTGGGGCCAACGTCCTGACTTTC,CATSDFISGANVLTF
-,TRBJ2-2,TRBV6-5,-,TGTGCCAGCAGTTACTCCAGCGGGTCCACCGGGGAGCTGTTTTTT,CASSYSSGSTGELFF
-,TRBJ2-7,TRBV6-6,TRBD1,TGTGCCAGCAGTTGGGGACAGACATACGAGCAGTACTTC,CASSWGQTYEQYF
few,TRBJ2-7,TRBV20-1,TRBD2,TGCAGTGCTAGTGAGGGACTAGCGGAATACGAGCAGTACTTC,CSASEGLAEYEQYF